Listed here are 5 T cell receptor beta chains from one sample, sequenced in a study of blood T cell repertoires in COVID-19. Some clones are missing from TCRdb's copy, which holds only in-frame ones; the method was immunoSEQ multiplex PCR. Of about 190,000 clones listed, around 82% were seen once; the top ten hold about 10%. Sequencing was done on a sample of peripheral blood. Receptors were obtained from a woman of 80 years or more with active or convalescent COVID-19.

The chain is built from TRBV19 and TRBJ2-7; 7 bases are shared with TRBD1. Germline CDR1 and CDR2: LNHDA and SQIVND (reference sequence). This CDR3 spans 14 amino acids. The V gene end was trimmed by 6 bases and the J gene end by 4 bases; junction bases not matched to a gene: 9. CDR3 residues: CASSGQVGAYEQYF. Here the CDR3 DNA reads TGTGCCAGTAGCGGACAGGTGGGGGCTTACGAGCAGTACTTC.

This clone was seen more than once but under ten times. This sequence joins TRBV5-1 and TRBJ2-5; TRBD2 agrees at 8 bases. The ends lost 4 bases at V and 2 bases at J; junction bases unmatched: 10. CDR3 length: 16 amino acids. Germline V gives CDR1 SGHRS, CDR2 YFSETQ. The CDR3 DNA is TGCGCCAGCAGCCCGAGCCGGCCGGGAGGGCAAGAGACCCAGTACTTC. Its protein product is CASSPSRPGGQETQYF.

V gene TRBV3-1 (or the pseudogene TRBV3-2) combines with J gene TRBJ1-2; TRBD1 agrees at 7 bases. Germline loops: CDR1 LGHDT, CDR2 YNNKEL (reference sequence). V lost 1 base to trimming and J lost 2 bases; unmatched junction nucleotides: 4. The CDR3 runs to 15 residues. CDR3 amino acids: CASSQVGTANYGYTF. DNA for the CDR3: TGTGCCAGCAGCCAAGTAGGGACAGCCAACTATGGCTACACCTTC.

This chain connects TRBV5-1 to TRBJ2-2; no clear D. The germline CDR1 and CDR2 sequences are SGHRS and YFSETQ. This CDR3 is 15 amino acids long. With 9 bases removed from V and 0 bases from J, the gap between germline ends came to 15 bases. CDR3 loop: CATRLNGANTGELFF. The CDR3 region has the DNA TGCGCCACCCGACTCAATGGCGCGAACACCGGGGAGCTGTTTTTT.

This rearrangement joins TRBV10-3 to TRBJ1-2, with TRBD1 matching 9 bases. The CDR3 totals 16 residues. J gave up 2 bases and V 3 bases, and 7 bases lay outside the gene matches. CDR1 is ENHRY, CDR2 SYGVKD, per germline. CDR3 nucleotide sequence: TGTGCCATCAGTGAAGGGACAGGGAAGACAAACTATGGCTACACCTTC. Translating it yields CAISEGTGKTNYGYTF.